Listed here are 10 T cell receptor beta chains from one sample, sequenced in a study of T cell repertoires in cytomegalovirus infection. These receptors' antigens are unknown. TCRdb redid the calling of the reads with MiXCR, one entry per CDR3 protein. This sample has approximately 600,000 distinct CDR3 sequences, with 35% to 50% found just once. The specimen was cultured PBMCs, collected from culture after CMV antigen stimulation. Receptors were obtained from a human donor in good health (CMV status not recorded). Some clones in this sample may be carry-over from other donors' samples.

The chain combines TRBV7-2 with TRBJ1-3; no firm D call. Germline-derived CDR1 and CDR2 are SGHTA and FQGNSA. V gave up 5 bases and J gave up 4 bases, with 18 bases separating them. This CDR3 region has 16 residues. The CDR3: CASSPKDPRAGNTIYF. CDR3 sequence (DNA): TGTGCCAGCAGCCCCAAGGATCCCCGGGCGGGAAACACCATATATTTT.

V is TRBV7-2 and J is TRBJ2-3; TRBD2 matches 13 bases. CDR3 length: 13 residues. J lost 15 bases, V lost 6 bases, and 9 bases had no gene match. Per germline, CDR1 SGHTA and CDR2 FQGNSA. CDR3 bases: TGTGCCAGCAGGGCCGGGACTAGCGGGACCCCCTATTTT. The encoded protein is CASRAGTSGTPYF.

V is TRBV20-1 and J is TRBJ2-7; unclear D gene. Germline V gene data show CDR1 as DFQATT and CDR2 as SNEGSKA (reference sequence). This CDR3 region has 13 residues. Trimming pared 5 bases from V and 4 bases from J, leaving 15 bases between. The CDR3 reads CSAAAPRGYEQYF. The CDR3 DNA is TGCAGTGCTGCAGCGCCCCGCGGATACGAGCAGTACTTC.

This rearrangement joins TRBV7-9 to TRBJ2-5; TRBD1 aligns across 10 bases. V lost 5 bases to trimming and J lost 6 bases; unmatched junction nucleotides: 12. CDR3 length: 16 amino acids. Germline CDR1 reads SEHNR; CDR2 reads FQNEAQ (reference sequence). In DNA, the CDR3 is TGTGCCAGCAGCCACCCGGTGGGACAGGGGTGGAAGACCCAGTACTTC. Translating it yields CASSHPVGQGWKTQYF.

The sample holds a few counts of this clonotype. The V gene is TRBV6-1, the J gene TRBJ2-5, with 7 nucleotides matching TRBD2. Germline CDR1 is MNHNS and CDR2 is SASEGT. This CDR3 contains 13 residues. After removal of 7 bases from V and 1 base from J, the junction contained 3 bases not matched to a gene. The CDR3 nucleotides are TGTGCCAGCACCGGACTAGTCCAAGAGACCCAGTACTTC. Amino acids: CASTGLVQETQYF.

This clonotype was observed a handful of times. The V and J genes are TRBV4-1 and TRBJ2-4; D might be TRBD1 (6 bases). V lost 8 bases and J lost 2, with 28 bases in between. Germline CDR1 and CDR2: MGHRA and YSYEKL. The CDR3 extends over 19 amino acids. CDR3 nucleotide sequence: TGCGCCAGCCAAGCTCTAGTAACAGGGAGTAAGGAAACCAAAAACATTCAGTACTTC. Its translation: CASQALVTGSKETKNIQYF.

This CDR3 is CASSSEGLQGYEKLFF. As DNA, the CDR3 is TGTGCCAGCAGCTCCGAGGGCCTACAAGGCTATGAAAAACTGTTTTTT. The J gene is TRBJ1-4, the V gene TRBV7-8; unclear D gene. Germline V lookup: CDR1 SGHVS, CDR2 FQNEAQ. The CDR3 runs to 16 residues. With 4 bases removed from V and 6 bases from J, the gap between germline ends came to 18 bases.

This clonotype was detected only a few times. The J gene is TRBJ1-4, the V gene TRBV7-2, with TRBD1 matching 9 bases. The trim removed 5 bases at V and 8 bases at J, leaving 6 bases unmatched. The CDR3 length is 14 residues. In germline, CDR1 is SGHTA, CDR2 FQGNSA. The CDR3 DNA reads as TGTGCCAGCAGCGAGGGACAGGGTGTGGAAAAACTGTTTTTT. Amino acids: CASSEGQGVEKLFF.

V is TRBV5-1 and J is TRBJ1-5, with D perhaps matching TRBD1 (5 bases). Trimming cost V 0 bases and J 2 bases, with 15 bases left between them. Per the germline V gene, CDR1 is SGHRS and CDR2 is YFSETQ. The CDR3 is 17 residues long. The CDR3 DNA follows: TGCGCCAGCAGCTTGGGGGGGGGGAATCAAGGCAATCAGCCCCAGCATTTT. This gives the protein CASSLGGGNQGNQPQHF.

The sample holds one count of this clonotype. The rearrangement uses TRBV14 and TRBJ2-1; D gene uncertain. This CDR3 has 14 residues. The germline V gene has CDR1 SGHDN and CDR2 FVKESK. V lost 0 bases to trimming and J lost 7 bases, with 10 bases between them. The CDR3 reads CASSQDYLGNEQFF. The CDR3 nucleotides read TGTGCCAGCAGCCAAGATTATCTGGGGAATGAGCAGTTCTTC.